This T cell receptor beta chain was sequenced for a study of blood T cell repertoires in COVID-19. About the study: PBMCs, B-cell-depleted T cells, or T cells were the source of the cDNA or gDNA that made up the material.

Per the original methods: Counts of nucleated cells, estimated from reference gene primer amplification, were obtained. Using immunoSEQ multiplex PCR, the repertoire was profiled, and TCRdb retains in-frame clones only, with some absent. Clone size and the V and J calls come from that table; the DNA yielded D and trimming. The repertoire holds under 350,000 clones, with approximately 92% as singletons. This clone has a single count. The germline CDR1 and CDR2 sequences are MNHNY and SVGAGI (reference sequence). The ends were cut back, 6 bases at V and 4 bases at J, with 21 bases in the middle. This CDR3 is 16 amino acids long.

Sequencing used peripheral blood. The V call is TRBV6-6, the J call TRBJ1-2; no clear D. This TCR came from a young woman with COVID-19, enrolled during active disease. CDR3 region: CASSPPTSEALYGYTF. CDR3 nucleotides: TGTGCCAGCAGCCCACCAACCTCAGAGGCCCTCTATGGCTACACCTTC.